Below, 19 T cell receptor beta chains from the same sample are listed, as sequenced in a study of blood T cell repertoires in COVID-19. Data came from immunoSEQ multiplex PCR; TCRdb stores just in-frame clones and leaves some out. Of 60,000 or so clones listed, about 83% are singletons. Sequencing was carried out using peripheral blood. The receptor set was obtained from a woman of 80 years or more with acute or convalescent COVID-19.

The V gene is TRBV7-2, the J gene TRBJ2-2, with 7 nucleotides matching TRBD2. J gave up 0 bases and V 1 base, and 2 bases lay outside the gene matches. CDR3 length: 16 amino acids. CDR1 is SGHTA and CDR2 is FQGNSA in the germline V gene. The CDR3 DNA sequence: TGTGCCAGCAGCTTAGTCGGGAGGACGAACACCGGGGAGCTGTTTTTT. Translated: CASSLVGRTNTGELFF.

This chain uses TRBV5-1 with TRBJ1-2; 8 positions agree with TRBD1. There are 17 residues in the CDR3. Germline loops: CDR1 SGHRS, CDR2 YFSETQ. The J segment lost 4 bases and the V segment lost 0 bases, leaving 11 bases of the junction unmatched. The DNA of the CDR3 is TGCGCCAGCAGCTTGGCCAAGGGACAGGCCCAGAGCTATGGCTACACCTTC. Translated: CASSLAKGQAQSYGYTF.

This chain links TRBV3-1 (or the pseudogene TRBV3-2) with TRBJ2-1; 10 positions match TRBD2. The CDR3 spans 16 residues. The J segment lost 7 bases and the V segment lost 3 bases, leaving 9 bases of the junction unmatched. Germline CDR1 is LGHDT and CDR2 is YNNKEL (reference sequence). The CDR3 spells CASSQGLAGAGNEQFF. Written as DNA, the CDR3 is TGTGCCAGCAGCCAGGGGCTAGCGGGGGCGGGAAATGAGCAGTTCTTC.

This clone is categorized as medium-sized. The chain recombines TRBV28 with TRBJ2-7; tentative D call: TRBD1 (6 bases). The germline V and J ends were trimmed by 10 bases and 2 bases, with 18 bases remaining between them. This CDR3 is built from 14 residues. Looked up from germline, CDR1 is MDHEN and CDR2 is SYDVKM. The CDR3 coding sequence is TGTGCCATTCAACTCCGGGACAAGACCTACGAGCAGTACTTC. This translates into CAIQLRDKTYEQYF.

The V gene is TRBV9, the J gene TRBJ2-5; D is possibly TRBD1 (5 bases). Trimming left V 3 bases short and J 10 bases short, with 16 bases between. CDR1 is SGDLS and CDR2 is YYNGEE in the germline V gene. CDR3 length: 13 residues. This CDR3 is CASSADSPEVQYF. Written as DNA, the CDR3 is TGTGCCAGCAGCGCCGACAGTCCCGAGGTCCAGTACTTC.

This chain uses TRBV15 with TRBJ1-4, with 7 bases fitting TRBD1. Unmatched junction bases numbered 4, after V lost 0 bases and J lost 6 bases. The CDR3 extends over 15 amino acids. Germline V gene data show CDR1 as LNHNV and CDR2 as YYDKDF (reference sequence). The CDR3 protein is CATSRESRGDEKLFF. DNA of the CDR3: TGTGCCACCAGCAGAGAGTCCAGGGGGGATGAAAAACTGTTTTTT.

V and J are TRBV7-8 and TRBJ2-1; TRBD2 might be the D (5 bases). CDR3 length equals 15 residues. The V end was cut by 2 bases, the J end by 6 bases, with 14 bases between. Germline lookup yields CDR1 SGHVS and CDR2 FQNEAQ. The CDR3 DNA is TGTGCCAGCAGCTTACAGGCTAGCTGGGGCAATGAGCAGTTCTTC. Encoded protein: CASSLQASWGNEQFF.

The rearrangement joins TRBV5-1 to TRBJ2-7; D might be TRBD1 (5 bases). This CDR3 has 13 residues. V gave up 2 bases and J gave up 2 bases, with 8 bases separating them. CDR1 and CDR2 (germline): SGHRS, YFSETQ. The CDR3 loop reads CASSFETAYEQYF. In DNA form, the CDR3 reads TGCGCCAGCAGCTTCGAGACAGCCTACGAGCAGTACTTC.

This chain uses TRBV28 with TRBJ1-4; D is possibly TRBD1 (5 bases). The CDR3 runs to 13 residues. V dropped 3 bases and J dropped 7 bases, with 9 bases sitting between them. The germline V gene has CDR1 MDHEN and CDR2 SYDVKM. The CDR3, as DNA: TGTGCCAGCAGTTTCAGGGTTAGTGAAAAACTGTTTTTT. Its translation: CASSFRVSEKLFF.

The rearrangement uses TRBV6-5 and TRBJ2-2, with a possible D match to TRBD2 (7 bases). From germline, CDR1 is MNHEY and CDR2 SVGAGI. There are 15 residues in the CDR3. The germline V and J ends were trimmed by 5 bases and 1 base, with 11 bases remaining between them. CDR3 coding DNA: TGTGCCAGCAGTAACAGGGAGGGGAACACCGGGGAGCTGTTTTTT. It encodes CASSNREGNTGELFF.

This clone was observed once. V and J are TRBV5-1 and TRBJ2-5, with 8 positions matching TRBD1. The length of the CDR3 is 14 residues. V lost 4 bases, J lost 7 bases, and 9 bases stayed unmatched. Germline CDR1 reads SGHRS; CDR2 reads YFSETQ. CDR3: CASSLRQGPGTQYF. DNA of the CDR3: TGCGCCAGCAGCCTCCGACAGGGGCCGGGGACCCAGTACTTC.

The CDR3 DNA reads as TGTGCCACCACCTGGGGGGGGAACATTCAGTACTTC. Its translation is CATTWGGNIQYF. V and J are TRBV19 and TRBJ2-4; TRBD2 matches 7 bases. The CDR3 length is 12 residues. J gave up 7 bases and V 10 bases, and 7 bases lay outside the gene matches. Germline V CDR1 and CDR2: LNHDA, SQIVND (reference sequence).

The chain combines TRBV3-1 (or the pseudogene TRBV3-2) with TRBJ2-3; tentatively, D is TRBD2 (6 bases). V was trimmed by 5 bases and J by 0 bases, leaving 9 bases between them. Germline-derived CDR1 and CDR2 are LGHDT and YNNKEL (reference sequence). The CDR3 has 14 amino acids. CDR3 coding DNA: TGTGCCAGCAGCTTTGGGACTAGCACAGATACGCAGTATTTT. Protein product: CASSFGTSTDTQYF.

V gene TRBV24-1 combines with J gene TRBJ2-7; perhaps TRBD1 as D (6 bases). V shed 3 bases and J shed 6 bases, with 11 bases lying between them. The CDR3 is 13 amino acids. Germline CDR1 and CDR2: KGHDR and SFDVKD. CDR3 loop: CATSDPTGTEQYF. CDR3 bases: TGTGCCACCAGTGATCCCACAGGGACCGAGCAGTACTTC.

The rearrangement uses TRBV27 and TRBJ1-2; 7 bases align to TRBD1. The CDR3 totals 15 residues. Germline V gene lookup returns CDR1 MNHEY and CDR2 SMNVEV (reference sequence). V lost 7 bases, J lost 2 bases, and 10 bases stayed unmatched. CDR3 sequence (DNA): TGTGCCAGCACCCCAGGGGGACACAAAAACTATGGCTACACCTTC. Its protein is CASTPGGHKNYGYTF.

The chain carries TRBV6-1 and TRBJ2-2; TRBD1 agrees at 7 bases. The V gene's germline CDR1 is MNHNS and CDR2 SASEGT. Trimming took 3 bases from V and 5 from J; bases not matched to a gene: 6. This CDR3 contains 15 residues. The CDR3 protein is CASSDVQGWTGELFF. The CDR3 bases are TGTGCCAGCAGTGATGTACAGGGGTGGACCGGGGAGCTGTTTTTT.

The V call is TRBV5-1, the J call TRBJ2-1; possibly TRBD1 for D (6 bases). Germline CDR1 is SGHRS and CDR2 is YFSETQ. The V and J ends lost 4 bases and 8 bases respectively, with 7 bases between them. The CDR3 contains 11 residues. This chain's CDR3 is CASSGGYEQFF. The DNA for the CDR3 is TGCGCCAGCAGCGGGGGCTATGAGCAGTTCTTC.

This chain links TRBV7-2 with TRBJ2-3, with a possible D match to TRBD1 (6 bases). This CDR3 is 16 amino acids long. With 1 base removed from V and 1 base from J, the gap between germline ends came to 12 bases. Germline CDR1 is SGHTA and CDR2 is FQGNSA. As DNA, the CDR3 is TGTGCCAGCAGCTTAGGAGGCCACAGGGGCACAGATACGCAGTATTTT. This sequence encodes CASSLGGHRGTDTQYF.

The CDR3 nucleotides are TGTGCCAGCAGCTTGGCAGATGAGCAGTTCTTC. Translating gives CASSLADEQFF. The chain carries TRBV5-4 and TRBJ2-1, with D hard to call. The CDR3 spans 11 residues. The V gene lost 0 bases and the J gene lost 8 bases, with 3 bases spanning the gap. Germline-derived CDR1 and CDR2 are SGHNT and YYREEE (reference sequence).